This T cell receptor beta chain was documented in a study of cytomegalovirus exposure and HLA in healthy donors. The PCR ran on 60 Vbeta and 13 Jbeta primers. The table came from immunoSEQ multiplex PCR; TCRdb's copy has only in-frame clones and leaves some out. Counted here are 150,000 to 200,000 clones, around four fifths occurring once; the ten biggest clones make up around 3%. Looked up from germline, CDR1 is SGDLS and CDR2 is YYNGEE. Trimming stripped 2 bases from V and 1 base from J, with 17 bases between. CDR3 length: 17 residues. This chain links TRBV9 with TRBJ2-3, with D possibly matching TRBD1 (5 bases). The receptor's source is a female donor in good health and CMV-seronegative. Sequences were obtained from PBMCs. The CDR3 reads CASSVPTGAPGTDTQYF. For the CDR3, the DNA is TGTGCCAGCAGCGTCCCCACAGGCGCGCCTGGCACAGATACGCAGTATTTT.